What follows are 27 T cell receptor beta chains derived from one specimen sequenced in a study of blood T cell repertoires in COVID-19. Repertoires were generated with immunoSEQ multiplex PCR, while TCRdb's copy carries only in-frame clones and drops some. The repertoire includes 330,000 or so clones, roughly 90% of them detected once, and approximately 3% sits in the top ten. Specimen: PBMCs or T cells enriched from blood (not recorded which). The receptors were gathered from a woman aged 25 to 39 who had recovered from COVID-19.

This chain connects TRBV19 to TRBJ1-1, with 7 bases that match TRBD1. CDR1 LNHDA and CDR2 SQIVND come from the germline V gene (reference sequence). The junction had 3 bases not matched to a gene; V was cut back by 8 bases and J by 0 bases. This CDR3 spans 13 amino acids. CDR3 nucleotides: TGTGCCAGTGTTGACAGGGTGAACACTGAAGCTTTCTTT. Translated, it gives CASVDRVNTEAFF.

The chain has TRBV6-1 and TRBJ1-5; a weak D match, TRBD1 (6 bases). The germline gives CDR1 MNHNS, CDR2 SASEGT. Trimming shortened V by 2 bases and J by 2 bases, and 13 bases separated the two germline ends. The CDR3 is 16 residues long. The CDR3 DNA follows: TGTGCCAGCAGTGAAACTCGACAGGCTGGCAATCAGCCCCAGCATTTT. It is translated as CASSETRQAGNQPQHF.

The chain carries TRBV18 and TRBJ2-2; 7 bases line up with TRBD1. CDR3 length: 16 amino acids. Germline CDR1 is KGHSH and CDR2 is LQKENI. Losses at the gene ends were 3 bases for V and 5 bases for J; bases not matched to a gene: 9. For the CDR3, the DNA is TGTGCCAGCTCACCCAATTGGGACAGAGCTACCGGGGAGCTGTTTTTT. As protein: CASSPNWDRATGELFF. The entire variable domain, with the rest obtained from reference TRBV18 and TRBJ2-2, is as follows: NAGVMQNPRHLVRRRGQEARLRCSPMKGHSHVYWYRQLPEEGLKFMVYLQKENIIDESGMPKERFSAEFPKEGPSILRIQQVVRGDSAAYFCASSPNWDRATGELFFGEGSRLTVL.

CDR3 in DNA: TGTGCCAGCAGCCACGGAGCTGGCAATCAGCCCCAGCATTTT. This gives the protein CASSHGAGNQPQHF. The chain is built from TRBV5-6 and TRBJ1-5, with D unclear. The CDR3 consists of 14 residues. Germline-derived CDR1 and CDR2 are SGHDT and YYEEEE. V was shortened by 4 bases and J by 2 bases, with 10 bases between the two germline ends.

This chain uses TRBV24-1 with TRBJ2-1; D is perhaps TRBD2 (6 bases). Trimming shortened V by 2 bases and J by 2 bases, and 18 bases separated the two germline ends. Germline V lookup: CDR1 KGHDR, CDR2 SFDVKD. The CDR3 is 18 residues long. The CDR3 region has the DNA TGTGCCACCAGTGATTCCCTGGGAAGGAGGGAGGCCTACAATGAGCAGTTCTTC. As protein: CATSDSLGRREAYNEQFF.

This chain joins TRBV18 and TRBJ2-7, with D possibly being TRBD2 (5 bases). The length of the CDR3 is 14 residues. Germline V lookup: CDR1 KGHSH, CDR2 LQKENI. V lost 1 base and J 2 bases, leaving 9 bases between the germline ends. In DNA, the CDR3 is TGTGCCAGCTCACCACAGGAGACTACCTACGAGCAGTACTTC. This sequence encodes CASSPQETTYEQYF.

This sequence joins TRBV5-8 and TRBJ2-7, with D hard to call. CDR1 SGHTS and CDR2 YDEGEE come from the germline V gene. The CDR3 covers 13 residues. V lost 0 bases and J 2 bases, leaving 6 bases between the germline ends. The CDR3 bases are TGTGCCAGCAGCTTGGGAGTAGCCTACGAGCAGTACTTC. This encodes CASSLGVAYEQYF.

V usage is TRBV5-1 and J usage is TRBJ1-2, with 9 bases aligning to TRBD1. J lost 7 bases, V lost 4 bases, and 2 bases had no gene match. The CDR3 is made up of 12 amino acids. CDR1 is SGHRS and CDR2 is YFSETQ in the germline V gene. This CDR3 is CASSGTGFGYTF. The CDR3 nucleotides are TGCGCCAGCAGCGGGACAGGGTTTGGCTACACCTTC.

The V gene is TRBV19, the J gene TRBJ1-2; possible D gene TRBD1, 6 bases. The CDR3 is 15 amino acids. CDR1 is LNHDA and CDR2 is SQIVND in the germline V gene (reference sequence). V lost 5 bases to trimming and J lost 4 bases, with 17 bases between them. The CDR3, as DNA: TGTGCCAGTAGTGTGGGACACCAGTCGTTCTATGGCTACACCTTC. Amino acid sequence: CASSVGHQSFYGYTF.

The V and J genes are TRBV6-6 and TRBJ2-7; 10 bases map to TRBD1. The V gene's germline CDR1 is MNHNY and CDR2 SVGAGI (reference sequence). The CDR3 has 15 residues. V lost 0 bases to trimming and J lost 3 bases; unmatched junction nucleotides: 2. The CDR3 region is CASSYSGQGSYEQYF. In DNA form, the CDR3 reads TGTGCCAGCAGTTACTCGGGACAGGGGAGCTACGAGCAGTACTTC.

The rearrangement joins TRBV15 to TRBJ2-7; possibly TRBD2 for D (5 bases). Looked up from germline, CDR1 is LNHNV and CDR2 is YYDKDF (reference sequence). The CDR3 contains 16 residues. The ends were cut back, 3 bases at V and 0 bases at J, with 15 bases in the middle. The CDR3 DNA follows: TGTGCCACCAGCAGGACTCTAGCTGGGAGCTCCTACGAGCAGTACTTC. Residues: CATSRTLAGSSYEQYF.

This clone was found once. The genes are TRBV7-2 and TRBJ2-7; no reliable D call. Per the germline V gene, CDR1 is SGHTA and CDR2 is FQGNSA. V lost 3 bases and J 2 bases, leaving 11 bases between the germline ends. This CDR3 spans 14 amino acids. This CDR3 is CASSFLDVTYEQYF. The CDR3 region has the DNA TGTGCCAGCAGCTTTTTAGATGTTACCTACGAGCAGTACTTC.

CDR3 sequence: CATSRTGGAGNTIYF. Here the CDR3 DNA reads TGTGCCACCAGCAGAACAGGGGGGGCGGGAAACACCATATATTTT. This chain links TRBV15 with TRBJ1-3, with 8 bases fitting TRBD1. The ends lost 2 bases at V and 4 bases at J; junction bases unmatched: 4. This CDR3 comprises 15 residues. Germline V gene data show CDR1 as LNHNV and CDR2 as YYDKDF (reference sequence).

The rearrangement joins TRBV19 to TRBJ2-1, with TRBD1 matching 7 bases. CDR3 length: 16 amino acids. Germline CDR1 reads LNHDA; CDR2 reads SQIVND (reference sequence). V gave up 1 base and J gave up 2 bases; unmatched junction bases: 5. The CDR3, as DNA: TGTGCCAGTAGTATAGGAACAGGGGTAACCTACAATGAGCAGTTCTTC. This codes for CASSIGTGVTYNEQFF. Together with reference TRBV19 and TRBJ2-1, the CDR3 gives the full variable domain: DGGITQSPKYLFRKEGQNVTLSCEQNLNHDAMYWYRQDPGQGLRLIYYSQIVNDFQKGDIAEGYSVSREKKESFPLTVTSAQKNPTAFYLCASSIGTGVTYNEQFFGPGTRLTVL.

The chain links TRBV15 to TRBJ2-5; a weak D match, TRBD2 (6 bases). The V end was cut by 3 bases, the J end by 3 bases, with 8 bases between. This CDR3 spans 13 amino acids. CDR1 and CDR2 from the germline V gene are LNHNV and YYDKDF (reference sequence). CDR3 protein: CATSRGLKETQYF. The DNA for the CDR3 is TGTGCCACCAGCAGGGGACTGAAAGAGACCCAGTACTTC.

The CDR3 here is CSVDVNTEAFF. CDR3 nucleotides: TGCAGCGTTGACGTCAACACTGAAGCTTTCTTT. J is TRBJ1-1 and V is TRBV29-1; D remains ambiguous. Trimming pared 3 bases from V and 2 bases from J, leaving 4 bases between. The CDR3 has 11 amino acids. Germline loops: CDR1 SQVTM, CDR2 ANQGSEA.

The gene calls are TRBV7-8 and TRBJ2-2, with D maybe TRBD2 (5 bases). Germline-derived CDR1 and CDR2 are SGHVS and FQNEAQ. Trimming removed 2 bases at V and 4 bases at J, with 8 bases between. This CDR3 contains 14 residues. The CDR3, as DNA: TGTGCCAGCAGCTTACAGGCGGGCACCGGGGAGCTGTTTTTT. This gives the protein CASSLQAGTGELFF.

The rearrangement joins TRBV15 to TRBJ1-2; D gene unclear. Trimming took off 3 bases at V and 8 bases at J, with 22 bases between the two ends. CDR3 length: 16 residues. The germline CDR1 and CDR2 sequences are LNHNV and YYDKDF (reference sequence). The CDR3 loop is CATSSFKPVPAAGYTF. CDR3 bases: TGTGCCACCAGCAGTTTTAAGCCCGTCCCAGCGGCGGGCTACACCTTC.

This chain links TRBV7-2 with TRBJ2-5, with TRBD2 matching over 8 bases. The germline gives CDR1 SGHTA, CDR2 FQGNSA. J gave up 4 bases and V 2 bases, and 6 bases lay outside the gene matches. This CDR3 region has 15 residues. CDR3 region: CASSLQGTSGETQYF. CDR3 sequence (DNA): TGTGCCAGCAGCTTACAAGGGACTAGTGGAGAGACCCAGTACTTC.

This rearrangement joins TRBV4-1 to TRBJ1-3; 9 bases map to TRBD1. V was clipped by 2 bases and J by 2 bases; unmatched bases: 10. CDR3 length: 18 amino acids. Looked up from germline, CDR1 is MGHRA and CDR2 is YSYEKL. The CDR3 loop is CASSQIPGQGHTGNTIYF. The DNA for the CDR3 is TGCGCCAGCAGCCAAATCCCGGGACAGGGCCACACTGGAAACACCATATATTTT.

The chain combines TRBV2 with TRBJ1-1, with 9 nucleotides matching TRBD1. Germline V gene data show CDR1 as SNHLY and CDR2 as FYNNEI. V lost 4 bases, J lost 3 bases, and 9 bases stayed unmatched. CDR3 length: 16 residues. CDR3 nucleotides: TGTGCCAGCAGTGCCGGGACAGGGCTTGATTACACTGAAGCTTTCTTT. Residues: CASSAGTGLDYTEAFF.

This chain joins TRBV19 and TRBJ2-5; D is possibly TRBD1 (6 bases). The CDR3 totals 14 residues. V gave up 4 bases and J gave up 6 bases, with 15 bases separating them. The V gene's germline CDR1 is LNHDA and CDR2 SQIVND (reference sequence). The CDR3 protein is CASSTSGQYKTQYF. CDR3 nucleotides: TGTGCCAGTAGTACCTCCGGACAGTACAAGACCCAGTACTTC.

This sequence joins TRBV5-1 and TRBJ1-2; D gene ambiguous. The CDR3 extends over 13 amino acids. V dropped 4 bases and J dropped 4 bases, with 11 bases sitting between them. Germline V gene lookup returns CDR1 SGHRS and CDR2 YFSETQ. The CDR3 loop reads CASSQYGPYGYTF. CDR3 DNA sequence: TGCGCCAGCAGCCAATATGGGCCCTATGGCTACACCTTC.

This chain joins TRBV27 and TRBJ2-7; weak D call: TRBD2 (6 bases). Per the germline V gene, CDR1 is MNHEY and CDR2 is SMNVEV (reference sequence). The V gene lost 1 base and the J gene lost 2 bases, with 15 bases spanning the gap. The CDR3 is 16 residues long. CDR3 nucleotide sequence: TGTGCCAGCAGTTTATTTATAGGGACTGAACCCTACGAGCAGTACTTC. Its protein is CASSLFIGTEPYEQYF.

The chain recombines TRBV24-1 with TRBJ1-4; 7 positions match TRBD1. Germline V CDR1 and CDR2: KGHDR, SFDVKD. The CDR3 sequence is 20 residues long. V was clipped by 3 bases and J by 0 bases; unmatched bases: 15. The CDR3 nucleotides read TGTGCCACCAGTGATCCCAACTGGGACAGTGATCCCCCAACTAATGAAAAACTGTTTTTT. Encoded protein: CATSDPNWDSDPPTNEKLFF.

This clone was counted between two and nine times. Other DNA sequences in this specimen translate into the identical CDR3. The chain employs TRBV18 and TRBJ1-2; 9 nucleotides agree with TRBD1. J lost 0 bases, V lost 3 bases, and 2 bases had no gene match. This CDR3 comprises 15 residues. Germline assignment: CDR1 KGHSH and CDR2 LQKENI. CDR3 residues: CASSPGQGPNYGYTF. CDR3 sequence (DNA): TGTGCCAGCTCACCCGGACAGGGGCCTAACTATGGCTACACCTTC.

This clone was observed a handful of times. Distinct nucleotide sequences in the sample also encode this CDR3. The V and J genes are TRBV18 and TRBJ2-3, with D tentatively TRBD1 (6 bases). Trimming shortened V by 3 bases and J by 6 bases, and 7 bases separated the two germline ends. Germline CDR1 reads KGHSH; CDR2 reads LQKENI. The CDR3 is made up of 12 amino acids. As DNA, the CDR3 is TGTGCCAGCTCACCGAGGGGGGATACGCAGTATTTT. It codes for CASSPRGDTQYF.